The 32 T cell receptor beta chains listed next were all sequenced from one sample in a study of T and B cells in COVID-19 patients. Each TRB amplification used about 220-500 ng of genomic DNA from blood. Multiplex PCR with BIOMED2 TRB-A/B primer pools amplified TRB rearrangements. TCRdb reanalysed the multiplex PCR reads using MiXCR and keeps one entry per CDR3 protein. Seen here are about 3,300 distinct CDR3 sequences, approximately 28% observed once, and the top ten hold 60% to 75%. The sequencing input was blood. The origin of the receptors is a human donor with active COVID-19. The donor label of this sample is uncertain.

Notes on this clonotype: At one end, the junction sequence differs from germline, possibly due to a read error. The chain combines TRBV19 with TRBJ1-5, with 8 bases aligning to TRBD1. Germline lookup yields CDR1 LNHDA and CDR2 SQIVND (reference sequence). This CDR3 is built from 15 residues. The CDR3 region is CACSSSDRADQPQHF. CDR3 sequence (DNA): TGTGCCTGTAGTTCCTCGGACAGGGCGGATCAGCCCCAGCATTTT.

The chain links TRBV6-5 to TRBJ1-6, with D unclear. The CDR3 sequence is 13 residues long. Germline values: CDR1 MNHEY, CDR2 SVGAGI. Trimming stripped 5 bases from V and 2 bases from J, with 4 bases between. In nucleotides, the CDR3 is TGTGCCAGCAGTGAACCCTATAATTCACCCCTCCACTTT. Translated: CASSEPYNSPLHF.

V is TRBV6-5 and J is TRBJ2-5; 11 nucleotides line up with TRBD2. The end of the DNA is better explained by TRBJ2-1, so the J call may be wrong. Looked up from germline, CDR1 is MNHEY and CDR2 is SVGAGI. The CDR3 totals 15 residues. DNA for the CDR3: TGTGCCAGCACCAGGACTAGCGGGTACCAAGAGACCCAGTTCTTC. Protein: CASTRTSGYQETQFF.

This clonotype rates as medium-sized. CDR3 region: CATSRIGGEKLFF. The CDR3 DNA reads TGTGCCACCAGCAGGATAGGGGGGGAAAAACTGTTTTTT. This chain joins TRBV15 and TRBJ1-4, with D perhaps matching TRBD1 (6 bases). The CDR3 extends over 13 amino acids. The V gene's germline CDR1 is LNHNV and CDR2 YYDKDF (reference sequence). Deletions cut 3 bases from V and 8 bases from J, with 10 bases between.

By frequency in the sample, this clonotype is medium-sized. CDR3 amino acids: CASSIERLNYGYTF. CDR3 coding DNA: TGTGCCAGTAGTATCGAACGGTTGAACTATGGCTACACCTTC. The chain employs TRBV19 and TRBJ1-2; the D is unclear. This CDR3 comprises 14 residues. The germline V gene has CDR1 LNHDA and CDR2 SQIVND (reference sequence). V was pared by 3 bases and J by 2 bases, with 10 bases between. The variable domain in full, with the rest retrieved from reference TRBV19 and TRBJ1-2, is DGGITQSPKYLFRKEGQNVTLSCEQNLNHDAMYWYRQDPGQGLRLIYYSQIVNDFQKGDIAEGYSVSREKKESFPLTVTSAQKNPTAFYLCASSIERLNYGYTFGSGTRLTVV.

This rearrangement joins TRBV18 to TRBJ2-7, with 10 positions matching TRBD1. CDR1 and CDR2 (germline): KGHSH, LQKENI. Unmatched junction bases numbered 5, after V lost 3 bases and J lost 0 bases. CDR3 length equals 16 residues. CDR3 coding DNA: TGTGCCAGCTCACCGCTGGGACAGGGGTCCTCCTACGAGCAGTACTTC. This codes for CASSPLGQGSSYEQYF.

In this sample, this clonotype is medium-sized. The chain employs TRBV29-1 and TRBJ2-7, with 10 bases lining up with TRBD1. Per germline, CDR1 SQVTM and CDR2 ANQGSEA. V shed 3 bases, J shed 6 bases, and the junction held 8 bases outside the gene matches. This CDR3 is built from 14 residues. The CDR3 sequence is CSVEGQGIMGEQYF. The CDR3 region has the DNA TGCAGCGTTGAGGGACAGGGGATAATGGGCGAGCAGTACTTC.

The gene calls are TRBV5-4 and TRBJ2-5; TRBD2 aligns across 7 bases. The CDR3 sequence is 15 residues long. V lost 4 bases and J lost 2; bases outside the gene matches: 8. Germline CDR1 is SGHNT and CDR2 is YYREEE (reference sequence). CDR3 in DNA: TGTGCCAGCAGCCCTAGAGGCGGGGGTCAAGAGACCCAGTACTTC. Amino acid sequence: CASSPRGGGQETQYF. Supplemented by reference TRBV5-4 and TRBJ2-5, the full variable domain reads ETGVTQSPTHLIKTRGQQVTLRCSSQSGHNTVSWYQQALGQGPQFIFQYYREEENGRGNFPPRFSGLQFPNYSSELNVNALELDDSALYLCASSPRGGGQETQYFGPGTRLLVL.

The chain employs TRBV2 and TRBJ2-2, with TRBD1 as a possible D gene (5 bases). The V end was cut by 3 bases, the J end by 6 bases, with 14 bases between. The CDR3 has 15 amino acids. From germline, CDR1 is SNHLY and CDR2 FYNNEI. The CDR3, as DNA: TGTGCCAGCAGTGAGAGCCGGACACGGGCCGGGGAGCTGTTTTTT. The encoded protein is CASSESRTRAGELFF. The whole variable domain, remainder taken from reference TRBV2 and TRBJ2-2, is EPEVTQTPSHQVTQMGQEVILRCVPISNHLYFYWYRQILGQKVEFLVSFYNNEISEKSEIFDDQFSVERPDGSNFTLKIRSTKLEDSAMYFCASSESRTRAGELFFGEGSRLTVL.

In its sample, this clonotype ranks as medium-sized (0.01 to 0.1%). The chain employs TRBV19 and TRBJ2-2; D is unresolved. The germline gives CDR1 LNHDA, CDR2 SQIVND (reference sequence). Trimming stripped 7 bases from V and 4 bases from J, with 16 bases between. The CDR3 has 15 amino acids. CDR3 sequence reads: CASTGHRTATGELFF. CDR3 DNA sequence: TGTGCCAGTACAGGCCATAGGACCGCCACCGGGGAGCTGTTTTTT. Full variable domain (remainder filled in from reference TRBV19 and TRBJ2-2): DGGITQSPKYLFRKEGQNVTLSCEQNLNHDAMYWYRQDPGQGLRLIYYSQIVNDFQKGDIAEGYSVSREKKESFPLTVTSAQKNPTAFYLCASTGHRTATGELFFGEGSRLTVL.

The chain recombines TRBV5-6 with TRBJ1-1; a weak D match, TRBD1 (5 bases). The V and J ends lost 1 base and 2 bases respectively, with 9 bases between them. The CDR3 loop spans 14 amino acids. The germline V gene encodes CDR1 SGHDT and CDR2 YYEEEE. CDR3 DNA sequence: TGTGCCAGCAGCTTGTGGACACCTAACACTGAAGCTTTCTTT. Its protein is CASSLWTPNTEAFF.

By share, this clonotype ranks as medium-sized (0.01 to 0.1%). This rearrangement joins TRBV13 to TRBJ2-3, with D uncertain. The CDR3 totals 12 residues. Germline CDR1 and CDR2: PRHDT and FYEKMQ (reference sequence). Between the trimmed V and J ends, which lost 6 bases and 6 bases, there was a span of 10 bases. The CDR3 nucleotides are TGTGCCAGCAGTTCAGAGTTTGATACGCAGTATTTT. This sequence encodes CASSSEFDTQYF.

This clonotype was seen a single time. The chain carries TRBV2 and TRBJ2-7; the D gene is possibly TRBD1 (5 bases). CDR1 SNHLY and CDR2 FYNNEI come from the germline V gene. Trimming shortened V by 4 bases and J by 2 bases, and 6 bases separated the two germline ends. The CDR3 sequence is 12 residues long. The CDR3 here is CASSATAYEQYF. Here the CDR3 DNA reads TGTGCCAGCAGTGCGACAGCCTACGAGCAGTACTTC.

This rearrangement joins TRBV27 to TRBJ2-2, with 7 bases matching TRBD2. CDR1 MNHEY and CDR2 SMNVEV come from the germline V gene (reference sequence). V lost 2 bases to trimming and J lost 4 bases; unmatched junction nucleotides: 1. The CDR3 loop spans 14 amino acids. The CDR3 DNA reads as TGTGCCAGCAGTTTAACGGGGGGCACCGGGGAGCTGTTTTTT. The encoded protein is CASSLTGGTGELFF.

This chain joins TRBV19 and TRBJ1-2; 7 nucleotides agree with TRBD1. CDR1 and CDR2 from the germline V gene are LNHDA and SQIVND (reference sequence). CDR3 length equals 14 residues. Trimming took 7 bases from V and 2 from J; bases not matched to a gene: 7. The CDR3 spells CASTLMTGNYGYTF. In nucleotides, the CDR3 is TGTGCCAGTACCTTGATGACAGGGAACTATGGCTACACCTTC. The full variable domain, rest sourced from reference TRBV19 and TRBJ1-2, is DGGITQSPKYLFRKEGQNVTLSCEQNLNHDAMYWYRQDPGQGLRLIYYSQIVNDFQKGDIAEGYSVSREKKESFPLTVTSAQKNPTAFYLCASTLMTGNYGYTFGSGTRLTVV.

This clonotype was recorded a few times. The V and J genes are TRBV6-1 and TRBJ2-1; the match to TRBD2 covers 8 bases. Germline V gene sequence: CDR1 MNHNS, CDR2 SASEGT. CDR3 length: 14 residues. The V and J ends lost 4 bases and 3 bases, in that order; junction bases with no gene match: 2. The CDR3 sequence: CASSGRGDYNEQFF. In DNA, the CDR3 is TGTGCCAGCAGTGGGCGGGGGGACTACAATGAGCAGTTCTTC.

For the CDR3, the DNA is TGTGCCAGCAGCTTCCCCCAGCGGGGGTCTACAGATACGCAGTATTTT. Protein: CASSFPQRGSTDTQYF. The chain links TRBV5-4 to TRBJ2-3; TRBD2 aligns across 8 bases. With 2 bases clipped from V and 3 bases from J, the junction kept 8 bases outside the gene matches. The CDR3 is 16 residues long. Germline loops: CDR1 SGHNT, CDR2 YYREEE (reference sequence).

This clonotype has more than one count but fewer than ten. This sequence joins TRBV6-5 and TRBJ1-4, with a weak D call TRBD1 (5 bases). The CDR3 runs to 13 residues. CDR1 is MNHEY, CDR2 SVGAGI, per germline. V lost 7 bases and J 4 bases, leaving 10 bases between the germline ends. The CDR3 DNA follows: TGTGCCAGCAAAGGGCAGGGTAATGAAAAACTGTTTTTT. Translated: CASKGQGNEKLFF.

As concerns this clonotype: Since a much larger clone is just one base distant, this may be a read error. The V and J genes are TRBV6-1 and TRBJ2-7, with D perhaps matching TRBD2 (6 bases). Germline-derived CDR1 and CDR2 are MNHNS and SASEGT. This CDR3 has 14 residues. V dropped 7 bases and J dropped 0 bases, with 13 bases sitting between them. CDR3 sequence: CASKPDGGSYEQYF. CDR3 bases: TGTGCCAGCAAACCTGACGGGGGCTCCTACGAGCAGTACTTC.

By frequency in the sample, this clonotype is medium-sized. The chain joins TRBV5-6 to TRBJ2-3; the match to TRBD2 covers 10 bases. The CDR3 extends over 17 amino acids. After removal of 2 bases from V and 0 bases from J, the junction contained 6 bases not matched to a gene. CDR1 is SGHDT and CDR2 is YYEEEE in the germline V gene. The CDR3, as DNA: TGTGCCAGCAGCTTCGCTAGCGGGGGAGCTAGCACAGATACGCAGTATTTT. It encodes CASSFASGGASTDTQYF.

This chain connects TRBV20-1 to TRBJ1-5, with 8 nucleotides matching TRBD1. This CDR3 is built from 15 residues. The V and J ends lost 1 base and 3 bases, in that order; junction bases with no gene match: 5. The germline V gene encodes CDR1 DFQATT and CDR2 SNEGSKA (reference sequence). The CDR3 DNA follows: TGCAGTGCTAGAGGAGACAGGGGTACCAATCAGCCCCAGCATTTT. The encoded protein is CSARGDRGTNQPQHF.

J is TRBJ2-1 and V is TRBV6-1, with D possibly being TRBD1 or TRBD2 (5 bases each). The CDR3 totals 13 residues. CDR1 and CDR2 from the germline V gene are MNHNS and SASEGT. V was cut by 5 bases and J by 7 bases, with 12 bases left in between. CDR3 in amino acids: CASSPRDLNEQFF. The CDR3 nucleotides read TGTGCCAGCAGTCCCCGGGACCTGAATGAGCAGTTCTTC.

By share, this clonotype counts as medium-sized (0.01 to 0.1%). The rearrangement links TRBV19 to TRBJ1-5; no reliable D call. The V end was cut by 10 bases, the J end by 7 bases, with 20 bases between. Germline V lookup: CDR1 LNHDA, CDR2 SQIVND (reference sequence). The CDR3 sequence is 14 residues long. DNA for the CDR3: TGTGCCACCGCCTCGGGTCTTTCGAGACAGCCCCAGCATTTT. Its translation is CATASGLSRQPQHF.

The genes are TRBV7-2 and TRBJ2-3; 7 bases agree with TRBD1. The germline V gene encodes CDR1 SGHTA and CDR2 FQGNSA. The CDR3 is 14 residues long. V shed 6 bases, J shed 2 bases, and the junction held 5 bases outside the gene matches. The chain's CDR3 is CASSSDRDTDTQYF. As DNA, the CDR3 is TGTGCCAGCAGTTCTGACAGGGACACAGATACGCAGTATTTT.

CDR3 sequence: CASSPESSYNVWDTQYF. DNA for the CDR3: TGTGCCAGCAGCCCCGAATCCTCTTACAACGTTTGGGATACGCAGTATTTT. The genes are TRBV7-6 and TRBJ2-3; D not resolved. There are 17 residues in the CDR3. Trimming left V 5 bases short and J 6 bases short, with 24 bases between. Germline loops: CDR1 SGHVS, CDR2 FNYEAQ.

V gene TRBV24-1 combines with J gene TRBJ2-1; D is ambiguous. With 8 bases removed from V and 5 bases from J, the gap between germline ends came to 12 bases. CDR3 length: 13 residues. CDR1 KGHDR and CDR2 SFDVKD come from the germline V gene. DNA for the CDR3: TGTGCCACCAAAGGAACAGCCAACAATGAGCAGTTCTTC. Encoded protein: CATKGTANNEQFF.

A word on this clonotype: This clone may be a read error of a much larger clone one base away. The V gene is TRBV13, the J gene TRBJ2-1; D may correspond to TRBD1 or TRBD2 (6 bases each). From germline, CDR1 is PRHDT and CDR2 FYEKMQ (reference sequence). The CDR3 consists of 14 residues. As DNA, the CDR3 is TGTGCCAGCAGCTTAGGCCGGAGGGACAATGTGCAGTTCTTC. Amino acids: CASSLGRRDNVQFF.

By share of the sample, this clonotype is medium-sized. The chain joins TRBV19 to TRBJ2-6; D is ambiguous. CDR1 and CDR2 from the germline V gene are LNHDA and SQIVND (reference sequence). The CDR3 contains 17 residues. V shed 3 bases and J shed 0 bases, with 12 bases lying between them. CDR3 nucleotides: TGTGCCAGTAGTATGAGAGGAAGAAGCTCTGGGGCCAACGTCCTGACTTTC. It codes for CASSMRGRSSGANVLTF.

This clonotype is medium-sized in the sample. The chain links TRBV5-5 to TRBJ2-3; D is uncertain. V shed 3 bases and J shed 6 bases, with 11 bases lying between them. This CDR3 is 13 amino acids long. From germline, CDR1 is SGHKS and CDR2 YYEKEE (reference sequence). The CDR3 DNA is TGTGCCAGCAGCTATGAGGCGGTGGATACGCAGTATTTT. It specifies CASSYEAVDTQYF.

This clonotype is judged medium-sized. V gene TRBV27 combines with J gene TRBJ2-5; 9 nucleotides align to TRBD2. The ends lost 2 bases at V and 3 bases at J; junction bases unmatched: 10. There are 17 residues in the CDR3. Per the germline V gene, CDR1 is MNHEY and CDR2 is SMNVEV (reference sequence). CDR3 sequence reads: CASSLLAGGHYEETQYF. The CDR3 region has the DNA TGTGCCAGCAGTTTACTGGCGGGGGGGCACTATGAAGAGACCCAGTACTTC.

The genes are TRBV20-1 and TRBJ2-5; D tentatively fits TRBD1 or TRBD2 (6 bases each). The V end lost 8 bases, the J end lost 4 bases, and 17 bases lay between the germline ends. Germline values: CDR1 DFQATT, CDR2 SNEGSKA (reference sequence). The CDR3 length is 13 residues. CDR3 in amino acids: CSSQGSRGETQYF. Written as DNA, the CDR3 is TGCAGTTCTCAGGGGTCGCGGGGAGAGACCCAGTACTTC.

Relative to its sample, this clonotype is medium-sized. The CDR3 sequence: CASSTPTGNSPLHF. In nucleotides, the CDR3 is TGTGCCAGTAGTACCCCGACAGGGAATTCACCCCTCCACTTT. The V and J genes are TRBV19 and TRBJ1-6, with 7 bases fitting TRBD1. The CDR3 contains 14 residues. With 4 bases clipped from V and 7 bases from J, the junction kept 4 bases outside the gene matches. Per the germline V gene, CDR1 is LNHDA and CDR2 is SQIVND (reference sequence).